What follows is one T cell receptor beta chain and its context. The data are from a study of immune evolution from preneoplasia to lung adenocarcinoma. Germline CDR1 LNHNV, CDR2 YYDKDF (reference sequence). The J segment lost 0 bases and the V segment lost 5 bases, leaving 7 bases of the junction unmatched. The CDR3 consists of 15 residues. Patients had resection in Japan or China between about 2014 and 2017. Using immunoSEQ multiplex PCR, the repertoire was profiled, and TCRdb retains in-frame clones only, with some absent. There are about 9,100 clones in the sample; roughly four fifths occur only once, and around 3.2% lies in the top ten.

This TCR derives from a person aged 65 to 79 with lung adenocarcinoma. The sequencing input was FFPE lung adenocarcinoma in situ tissue. This chain uses TRBV15 with TRBJ2-7; TRBD2 matches at 7 bases. The CDR3 DNA reads as TGTGCCACCAGCCCTAGCGGAAAGAGCTCCTACGAGCAGTACTTC. Its protein product is CATSPSGKSSYEQYF.